The entry below gives a single T cell receptor beta chain sequence along with its context. This clone has only one observation. What antigen it recognizes has not been identified. The input lacks base qualities; no much larger clone sits a single base away. Each collaborating institution followed its own protocols to collect whole blood in K2EDTA tubes. For TCRbeta analysis, collaborators shipped samples as frozen whole blood, isolated PBMCs, or DNA extracted from either of those sample types. The sample originates from a study of blood T cell repertoires in COVID-19 (dated by TCRdb to 2019 to 2021). For context, the study as a whole: The collaborator samples originated in the United States, Italy and Spain and spanned the acute and convalescent phases of COVID-19. The prospective study material was composed of cDNA or gDNA derived from T cells, B-cell-depleted T cells, or PBMCs. The dataset comprised deeply sampled blood TCRbeta repertoires from subjects exposed to, actively infected with, or recovered from COVID-19. The repertoires were made available in a free public database intended to serve as a resource for research on the immune response to SARS-CoV-2. The samples were drawn from the first 160 participants of the ongoing ImmuneRACE study and from 1,254 subjects provided by 6 global collaborators. The sample metadata nearly always contained a de-identified subject ID, COVID-19 status, age in years and sex. Where available, HLA class I and class II types were obtained from metadata supplied by the sample provider rather than from assay-based typing.

What the study reported, not specific to this receptor: Clinical and demographic metadata were provided uncurated, with the amount varying by source and participant.

TCRbeta CDR3 regions were amplified from genomic DNA by means of the immunoSEQ Assay, a bias-controlled multiplex PCR. The original methods were these. The number of nucleated cells in each sample was estimated by amplification of reference gene primers within the assay. Sequence reads were collapsed and filtered to measure the absolute abundance of every unique TCRbeta CDR3 rearrangement. Productive Simpson clonality was computed per sample as the square root of Simpson's diversity index over productive rearrangements. TCRdb mirrors the immuneACCESS table, restricted to in-frame sequences. Some clones are absent from its copies; in checked studies, under half trace to an unresolved V gene, and the reason for the others is unknown. V and J calls and clone size are those listed in that table; D and trimming were worked out from the DNA. This sample comprises fewer than 250,000 clones, more than 75% of them detected only once. The biggest ten clones account for about an eighth of the sample.

Sequencing input: peripheral blood. The TCR originated in a woman in her thirties or forties with acute or convalescent COVID-19.

The CDR3 region: CASSVGLAGETYNEQFF. The nucleotide sequence reads TGTGCCAGCAGCGTAGGGCTAGCGGGAGAAACCTACAATGAGCAGTTCTTC. The chain links TRBV9 with TRBJ2-1, with 10 bases aligning to TRBD2. CDR1 SGDLS and CDR2 YYNGEE are derived from the germline V gene. At the junction V is shortened by 0 bases and J by 2 bases; bases outside the gene matches: 5. The CDR3 measures 17 amino acids from cysteine to phenylalanine. Left in the record is the CDR3 DNA by itself, 51 bases read in frame from the first base.